These T cell receptor beta chains were read from a single sample in a study of cytomegalovirus exposure and HLA in healthy donors. Profiled with immunoSEQ multiplex PCR; TCRdb holds only in-frame clones, not every one. Among roughly 180,000 clones listed, roughly 9.4% were seen once. The specimen was PBMCs. These receptor sequences come from a woman aged 25 to 45 in good health and CMV-seropositive. Both conserved end residues are part of each CDR3. D genes are given only for firm matches. Not every row has a clone size; where given, it reads once, few, many or a size class.

D gene: TRBD2
clone size: .
V gene: TRBV7-9
J gene: TRBJ2-1
CDR3 DNA: TGTGCCAGCAGCCTTAGCGGGACTACGAGGTACAATGAGCAGTTCTTC
CDR3 protein: CASSLSGTTRYNEQFF

D gene: TRBD2
clone size: few
V gene: TRBV30
J gene: TRBJ2-1
CDR3 DNA: TGTGCCTGGATTGGGACTAGCGTATACAATGAGCAGTTCTTC
CDR3 protein: CAWIGTSVYNEQFF

D gene: TRBD2
clone size: few
V gene: TRBV28
J gene: TRBJ2-3
CDR3 DNA: TGTGCCAGCAGACTACCCGGACTAGCGGGATTAGATACGCAGTATTTT
CDR3 protein: CASRLPGLAGLDTQYF

D gene: TRBD1
clone size: .
V gene: TRBV10-1
J gene: TRBJ2-5
CDR3 DNA: TGCGCCAGCAGTAAGCCGGGACAGGGGGCAGAGACCCAGTACTTC
CDR3 protein: CASSKPGQGAETQYF

D gene: TRBD1
clone size: .
V gene: TRBV6-1
J gene: TRBJ1-1
CDR3 DNA: TGTGCCGCGGGACAGCCGAACACTGAAGCTTTCTTT
CDR3 protein: CAAGQPNTEAFF

D gene: .
clone size: .
V gene: TRBV5-1
J gene: TRBJ2-5
CDR3 DNA: TGCGCCAGCAGCTTAAGGGAGTCCTGGGAGACCCAGTACTTC
CDR3 protein: CASSLRESWETQYF

D gene: .
clone size: few
V gene: TRBV11-2
J gene: TRBJ2-7
CDR3 DNA: TGTGCCAGCAGCCTTACCCAGGAGCAGTACTTC
CDR3 protein: CASSLTQEQYF

D gene: TRBD2
clone size: .
V gene: TRBV10-3
J gene: TRBJ2-5
CDR3 DNA: TGTGCCATCAGTGAGTGGGGGGGGGAAGAGACCCAGTACTTC
CDR3 protein: CAISEWGGEETQYF

D gene: TRBD1
clone size: few
V gene: TRBV5-6
J gene: TRBJ1-3
CDR3 DNA: TGTGCCAGCAGCTTCGGACAGGGGGCTCTGGACACCATATATTTT
CDR3 protein: CASSFGQGALDTIYF

D gene: .
clone size: .
V gene: TRBV6-5
J gene: TRBJ2-7
CDR3 DNA: TGTGCCAGCAGTTCTCACGAGAGTCCCTACGAGCAGTACTTC
CDR3 protein: CASSSHESPYEQYF

D gene: .
clone size: few
V gene: TRBV21-1
J gene: TRBJ2-7
CDR3 DNA: TGTGCCAGCAGCAAAGCGGCTAGCGGGAGTGCTATCCCCTCCCGAGTCTCCCGTACTTACGAGCAGTACTTC
CDR3 protein: CASSKAASGSAIPSRVSRTYEQYF

D gene: .
clone size: .
V gene: TRBV7-2
J gene: TRBJ2-7
CDR3 DNA: TGTGCCAGCAGCTTATCGCACAGCTCCTACGAGCAGTACTTC
CDR3 protein: CASSLSHSSYEQYF

D gene: TRBD2
clone size: few
V gene: TRBV29-1
J gene: TRBJ2-1
CDR3 DNA: TGCAGCGTTTACAAATTAGCGGGAGAGGGGGGGTACAATGAGCAGTTCTTC
CDR3 protein: CSVYKLAGEGGYNEQFF

D gene: .
clone size: .
V gene: TRBV5-1
J gene: TRBJ2-7
CDR3 DNA: TGCGCCAGCAGCTTAGGATACGGAGGTGCGAACGAGCAGTACTTC
CDR3 protein: CASSLGYGGANEQYF

D gene: .
clone size: many
V gene: TRBV5-1
J gene: TRBJ2-1
CDR3 DNA: TGCGCCAGCAGCTTCCTAGGCAATGAGCAGTTCTTC
CDR3 protein: CASSFLGNEQFF

D gene: TRBD1
clone size: .
V gene: TRBV6-5
J gene: TRBJ2-7
CDR3 DNA: TGTGCCAGCAGACAGGGGTACTACTACGAGCAGTACTTC
CDR3 protein: CASRQGYYYEQYF

D gene: .
clone size: few
V gene: TRBV4-1
J gene: TRBJ1-1
CDR3 DNA: TGCGCCAGCAGCCCGGAGAGGGTGAACACTGAAGCTTTCTTT
CDR3 protein: CASSPERVNTEAFF

D gene: .
clone size: few
V gene: TRBV7-9
J gene: TRBJ1-4
CDR3 DNA: TGTGCCAGCAGCTTAAGGGATCGGGGGGCAACTAATGAAAAACTGTTTTTT
CDR3 protein: CASSLRDRGATNEKLFF

D gene: .
clone size: few
V gene: TRBV2
J gene: TRBJ2-2
CDR3 DNA: TGTGCCAGCAGTGAAGCCGTGGCAGGGCTCAGAACCGGGGAGCTGTTTTTT
CDR3 protein: CASSEAVAGLRTGELFF

D gene: TRBD1
clone size: few
V gene: TRBV5-5
J gene: TRBJ2-7
CDR3 DNA: TGTGCCAGCAGTCCCCCGGGACAGGGGACCTACGAGCAGTACTTC
CDR3 protein: CASSPPGQGTYEQYF

D gene: .
clone size: .
V gene: TRBV2
J gene: TRBJ1-5
CDR3 DNA: TGTGCCAGCAGCATGGCGGGGGGGCCCCAGCATTTT
CDR3 protein: CASSMAGGPQHF

D gene: .
clone size: .
V gene: TRBV5-4
J gene: TRBJ2-1
CDR3 DNA: TGTGCCAGCAGCTTGGACGCCCTGAGCTCCTACAATGAGCAGTTCTTC
CDR3 protein: CASSLDALSSYNEQFF

D gene: TRBD1
clone size: few
V gene: TRBV6-5
J gene: TRBJ2-1
CDR3 DNA: TGTGCCAGCAGTTCCCGACAGGGGGCGAGGAATGAGCAGTTCTTC
CDR3 protein: CASSSRQGARNEQFF

D gene: TRBD1
clone size: .
V gene: TRBV7-6
J gene: TRBJ2-7
CDR3 DNA: TGTGCCAGCAGCGCTGGGACAGGGGACTCCTACGAGCAGTACTTC
CDR3 protein: CASSAGTGDSYEQYF

D gene: .
clone size: few
V gene: TRBV9
J gene: TRBJ1-1
CDR3 DNA: TGTGCCAGCAGCGCCCAACCGGGGGGGCCTATGAACACTGAAGCTTTCTTT
CDR3 protein: CASSAQPGGPMNTEAFF

D gene: .
clone size: once
V gene: TRBV6-6
J gene: TRBJ2-7
CDR3 DNA: TGTGCCAGCAACCTAAGCCGGGACTTAATCTACGAGCAGTACTTC
CDR3 protein: CASNLSRDLIYEQYF

D gene: .
clone size: .
V gene: TRBV5-1
J gene: TRBJ2-1
CDR3 DNA: TGCGCCAGCAGCCTGGACCCTGCTAGCGACGGTGAGCAGTTCTTC
CDR3 protein: CASSLDPASDGEQFF

D gene: TRBD1
clone size: few
V gene: TRBV5-1
J gene: TRBJ1-1
CDR3 DNA: TGCGCCAGCAGCTCGACAGGGCAAAACACTGAAGCTTTCTTT
CDR3 protein: CASSSTGQNTEAFF

D gene: .
clone size: .
V gene: TRBV10-3
J gene: TRBJ2-5
CDR3 DNA: TGTGCCATCAGTGGTCTGGGGAGGGAGACCCAGTACTTC
CDR3 protein: CAISGLGRETQYF

D gene: .
clone size: .
V gene: TRBV5-4
J gene: TRBJ1-1
CDR3 DNA: TGTGCCAGCAGCAGAAACAGGCTTGAAGCTTTCTTT
CDR3 protein: CASSRNRLEAFF

D gene: .
clone size: once
V gene: TRBV6-4
J gene: TRBJ2-5
CDR3 DNA: TGTGCCAGCAGTGACACCCGGACAGCTAAAAGGAGGACCCAGTACTTC
CDR3 protein: CASSDTRTAKRRTQYF

D gene: TRBD1
clone size: few
V gene: TRBV15
J gene: TRBJ2-5
CDR3 DNA: TGTGCCACCAGCAGAGATGGGACAGGGGAGACCCAGTACTTC
CDR3 protein: CATSRDGTGETQYF

D gene: TRBD2
clone size: few
V gene: TRBV28
J gene: TRBJ2-7
CDR3 DNA: TGTGCCAGCAGTGCCCCAGGACTAGCGGGAAGCGAGCAGTACTTC
CDR3 protein: CASSAPGLAGSEQYF

D gene: TRBD1
clone size: few
V gene: TRBV27
J gene: TRBJ2-1
CDR3 DNA: TGTGCCAGCAGTTTAAGCTCAGGGGGTAATGAGCAGTTCTTC
CDR3 protein: CASSLSSGGNEQFF

D gene: .
clone size: .
V gene: TRBV10-3
J gene: TRBJ1-1
CDR3 DNA: TGTGCCATCAGTGTGGGACAGAACACTGAAGCTTTCTTT
CDR3 protein: CAISVGQNTEAFF

D gene: TRBD1
clone size: few
V gene: TRBV5-1
J gene: TRBJ1-2
CDR3 DNA: TGCGCCAGCAGCTTTGATTCACCGGGACAGGGCGGCTATGGCTACACCTTC
CDR3 protein: CASSFDSPGQGGYGYTF

D gene: TRBD1
clone size: few
V gene: TRBV5-4
J gene: TRBJ1-2
CDR3 DNA: TGTGCCAGCAGCTTGGGGGACAGGGAAAACTATGGCTACACCTTC
CDR3 protein: CASSLGDRENYGYTF